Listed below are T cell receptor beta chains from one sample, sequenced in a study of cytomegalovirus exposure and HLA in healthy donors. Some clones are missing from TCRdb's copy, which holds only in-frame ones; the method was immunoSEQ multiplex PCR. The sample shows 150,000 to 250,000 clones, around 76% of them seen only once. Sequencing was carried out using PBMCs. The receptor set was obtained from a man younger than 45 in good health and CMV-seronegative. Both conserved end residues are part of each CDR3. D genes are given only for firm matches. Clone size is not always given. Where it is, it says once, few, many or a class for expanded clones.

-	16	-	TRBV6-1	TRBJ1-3	CASSDRRTGSGNTIYF	TGTGCCAGCAGTGATAGGAGGACCGGCTCTGGAAACACCATATATTTT
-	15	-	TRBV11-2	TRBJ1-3	CASSLGPVSGNTIYF	TGTGCCAGCAGCCTGGGCCCGGTTTCTGGAAACACCATATATTTT
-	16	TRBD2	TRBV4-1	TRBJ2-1	CASSRTSGRFNNEQFF	TGCGCCAGCAGCCGGACTAGCGGGAGGTTTAACAATGAGCAGTTCTTC
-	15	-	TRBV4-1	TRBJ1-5	CASSQDQGGGQPQHF	TGCGCCAGCAGCCAAGATCAGGGAGGTGGTCAGCCCCAGCATTTT
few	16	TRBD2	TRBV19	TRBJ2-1	CASSTGRSGSYNEQFF	TGTGCCAGTAGTACCGGGAGGTCAGGGTCCTACAATGAGCAGTTCTTC
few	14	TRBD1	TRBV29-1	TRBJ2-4	CSVQGQLAKNIQYF	TGCAGCGTCCAGGGACAGCTAGCCAAAAACATTCAGTACTTC
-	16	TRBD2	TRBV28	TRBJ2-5	CASSFPRTSGRETQYF	TGTGCCAGCAGTTTTCCTCGGACTAGCGGGAGGGAGACCCAGTACTTC
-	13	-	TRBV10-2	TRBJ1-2	CASSPITSDGYTF	TGCGCCAGCAGCCCGATCACCAGTGATGGCTACACCTTC
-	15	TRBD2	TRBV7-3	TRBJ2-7	CASSPGLAGGSEQYF	TGTGCCAGCAGCCCGGGACTAGCGGGAGGCAGTGAGCAGTACTTC
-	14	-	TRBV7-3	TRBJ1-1	CASSLAGAGTEAFF	TGTGCCAGCAGCTTAGCAGGAGCGGGCACTGAAGCTTTCTTT
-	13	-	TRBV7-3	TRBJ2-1	CASSLEQGMEQFF	TGTGCCAGCAGCCTCGAACAGGGCATGGAGCAGTTCTTC
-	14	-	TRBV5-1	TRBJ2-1	CASSLVATYNEQFF	TGCGCCAGCAGCTTGGTCGCCACATACAATGAGCAGTTCTTC
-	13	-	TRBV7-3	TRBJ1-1	CASSDLGVAEAFF	TGTGCCAGCAGCGACTTGGGAGTTGCCGAAGCTTTCTTT
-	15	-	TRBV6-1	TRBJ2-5	CASSEDQGQQETQYF	TGTGCCAGCAGTGAGGATCAGGGTCAGCAAGAGACCCAGTACTTC
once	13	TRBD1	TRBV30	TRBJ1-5	CAWSRGPSQPQHF	TGTGCCTGGAGCAGGGGGCCATCTCAGCCCCAGCATTTT
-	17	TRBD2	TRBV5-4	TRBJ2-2	CASSLGGLAGAAGELFF	TGTGCCAGCAGCTTGGGGGGACTAGCGGGAGCTGCGGGGGAGCTGTTTTTT
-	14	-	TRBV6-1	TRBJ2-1	CASTISSVRPEQFF	TGTGCCAGCACTATCTCCTCAGTGAGGCCTGAGCAGTTCTTC
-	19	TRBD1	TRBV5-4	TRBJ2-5	CASSLARGGRGQRGETQYF	TGTGCCAGCAGCTTGGCCAGGGGAGGCAGGGGGCAACGGGGTGAGACCCAGTACTTC
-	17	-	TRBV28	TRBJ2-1	CASSPPLAGVSYNEQFF	TGTGCCAGCAGCCCTCCGTTGGCAGGGGTCTCCTACAATGAGCAGTTCTTC
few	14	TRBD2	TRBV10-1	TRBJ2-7	CASSETSASYEQYF	TGCGCCAGCAGTGAGACTAGCGCAAGCTACGAGCAGTACTTC
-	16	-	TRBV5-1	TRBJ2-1	CASSLRDFSSYNEQFF	TGCGCCAGCAGCTTGAGGGACTTTTCTTCCTACAATGAGCAGTTCTTC
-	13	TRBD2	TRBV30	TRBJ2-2	CAKATSGSGELFF	TGTGCCAAGGCAACTAGCGGTTCCGGGGAGCTGTTTTTT
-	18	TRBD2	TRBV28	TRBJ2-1	CASNPFRLAVQGRNEQFF	TGTGCCAGCAACCCCTTCCGACTAGCGGTACAAGGGAGGAATGAGCAGTTCTTC
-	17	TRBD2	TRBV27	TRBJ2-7	CASSGRTSGRAPYEQYF	TGTGCCAGCAGTGGAAGGACTAGCGGGAGGGCCCCCTACGAGCAGTACTTC
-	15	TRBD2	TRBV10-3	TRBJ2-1	CAIEDSGSSYNEQFF	TGTGCCATCGAGGATAGCGGGAGCTCCTACAATGAGCAGTTCTTC
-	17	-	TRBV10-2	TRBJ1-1	CASSESWGLGGTTEAFF	TGCGCCAGCAGTGAGTCTTGGGGATTGGGGGGGACCACTGAAGCTTTCTTT
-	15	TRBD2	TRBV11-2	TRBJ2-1	CASSARTSGRYEQFF	TGTGCCAGCAGCGCCCGGACTAGCGGGAGGTATGAGCAGTTCTTC
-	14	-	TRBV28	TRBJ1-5	CASTPPGFNQPQHF	TGTGCCAGCACCCCTCCAGGTTTCAATCAGCCCCAGCATTTT
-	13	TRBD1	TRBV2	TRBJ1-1	CASSRDRDTEAFF	TGTGCCAGCAGCCGGGACAGGGACACTGAAGCTTTCTTT
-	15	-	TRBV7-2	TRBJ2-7	CASSLDGGSSYEQYF	TGTGCCAGCAGCTTAGATGGCGGTAGCTCCTACGAGCAGTACTTC
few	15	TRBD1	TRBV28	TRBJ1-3	CASSPRTGPGNTIYF	TGTGCCAGCAGTCCCAGGACAGGGCCTGGAAACACCATATATTTT
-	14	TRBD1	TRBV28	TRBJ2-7	CASSSPGQSYEQYF	TGTGCCAGCAGTTCACCGGGACAGAGCTACGAGCAGTACTTC
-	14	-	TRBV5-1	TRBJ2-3	CASSLGSPVDTQYF	TGCGCCAGCAGCTTGGGGTCTCCGGTGGATACGCAGTATTTT
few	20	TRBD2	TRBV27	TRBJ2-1	CASSSNLLSFSGRADNEQFF	TGTGCCAGCAGTTCAAACCTATTATCATTTAGCGGGAGGGCCGACAATGAGCAGTTCTTC
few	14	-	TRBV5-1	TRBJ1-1	CASGRDVGNTEAFF	TGCGCCAGCGGGAGGGACGTGGGGAATACTGAAGCTTTCTTT
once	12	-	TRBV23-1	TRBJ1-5	CASSQSRGPQHF	TGCGCCAGCAGTCAATCTAGGGGTCCCCAGCATTTT
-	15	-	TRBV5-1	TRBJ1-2	CASSLTAGANYGYTF	TGCGCCAGCAGCTTAACCGCAGGGGCTAACTATGGCTACACCTTC
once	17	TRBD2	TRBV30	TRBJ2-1	CAWSVHRTSGRGNEQFF	TGTGCCTGGAGTGTACACCGGACTAGCGGGAGGGGGAATGAGCAGTTCTTC
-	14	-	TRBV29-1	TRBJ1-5	CSVVAQGGNQPQHF	TGCAGCGTTGTAGCACAGGGTGGGAATCAGCCCCAGCATTTT
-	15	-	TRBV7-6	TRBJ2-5	CASSLDGLPGVTQYF	TGTGCCAGCAGCTTAGATGGACTCCCAGGAGTGACCCAGTACTTC
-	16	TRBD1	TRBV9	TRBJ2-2	CASSPQTGQGDGELFF	TGTGCCAGCAGCCCTCAAACGGGACAGGGGGACGGGGAGCTGTTTTTT
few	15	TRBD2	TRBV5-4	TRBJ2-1	CASSGGGLADNEQFF	TGTGCCAGCAGCGGCGGAGGACTAGCGGACAATGAGCAGTTCTTC
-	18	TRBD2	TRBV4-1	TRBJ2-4	CASRGNSGSSSAKNIQYF	TGCGCCAGCAGAGGTAATAGCGGGAGTAGTTCGGCCAAAAACATTCAGTACTTC
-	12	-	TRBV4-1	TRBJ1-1	CASTGVNTEAFF	TGCGCCAGCACAGGGGTGAACACTGAAGCTTTCTTT
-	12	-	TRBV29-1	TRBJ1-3	CSVAEEWNTIYF	TGCAGCGTTGCGGAGGAGTGGAACACCATATATTTT
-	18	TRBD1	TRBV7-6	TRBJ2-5	CASSMPGQGVRHQETQYF	TGTGCCAGCAGCATGCCGGGACAGGGGGTTCGTCACCAAGAGACCCAGTACTTC
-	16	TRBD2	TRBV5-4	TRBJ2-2	CASSLGLAGSAGELFF	TGTGCCAGCAGCTTGGGACTAGCGGGATCGGCCGGGGAGCTGTTTTTT